The entry that follows covers one TCR beta chain sequence. The data are from a study of blood T cell repertoires in COVID-19. CDR1 MNHEY and CDR2 SVGEGT come from the germline V gene. With 2 bases clipped from V and 7 bases from J, the junction kept 8 bases outside the gene matches. This CDR3 contains 16 residues. Using immunoSEQ multiplex PCR, the repertoire was profiled, and TCRdb retains in-frame clones only, with some absent. The sample records around 180,000 clones, roughly 80% being singletons. This sequence joins TRBV6-2 or TRBV6-3 and TRBJ2-2; 9 bases match TRBD2. The sequence came from a human donor in a cohort sampled during active COVID-19. Sequencing input: peripheral blood. CDR3 sequence reads: CASSYRAGGPIGELFF. The CDR3 DNA reads TGTGCCAGCAGTTACCGCGCGGGGGGGCCGATCGGGGAGCTGTTTTTT.